Listed below are T cell receptor beta chains from one sample, sequenced in a study of T cell responses to AZD1222 COVID-19 vaccine. Profiling relied on immunoSEQ multiplex PCR, and the TCRdb table lists in-frame clones only, not all of them. This sample has some 120,000 clones, with approximately 89% found just once. The specimen comprised peripheral blood, sampled on day 0 of AZD1222 vaccination. All receptors come from an adult in good health. Each CDR3 is given with its conserved first and last residue. The D gene is left open where the match is weak. Size is omitted from some rows. Given values are once, few, many or a class for expanded clones.

CDR3aa | CDR3nt | j_gene | abundance | v_gene | d_gene
CASSHLDLNNQPQHF | TGTGCCAGCAGCCATCTTGACCTAAACAATCAGCCCCAGCATTTT | TRBJ1-5 | NA | TRBV16 | NA
CASSYSDLSYNEQFF | TGTGCCAGCAGTTACTCGGACCTCTCCTACAATGAGCAGTTCTTC | TRBJ2-1 | NA | TRBV6-5 | NA
CATSDLQRLDTQYF | TGTGCCACCAGTGATTTGCAGAGGTTGGATACGCAGTATTTT | TRBJ2-3 | NA | TRBV24-1 | NA
CASSSLTGSSYNEQFF | TGCGCCAGCAGCTCTTTGACGGGGAGCTCCTACAATGAGCAGTTCTTC | TRBJ2-1 | NA | TRBV5-1 | NA
CASSIGTGGFQPQHF | TGTGCCAGTAGTATAGGGACAGGGGGTTTTCAGCCCCAGCATTTT | TRBJ1-5 | NA | TRBV19 | TRBD1
CATTKTPAEKLFF | TGTGCCACCACCAAGACACCCGCAGAAAAACTGTTTTTT | TRBJ1-4 | NA | TRBV15 | NA
CASSLGKPYGYTF | TGTGCCAGCAGCTTGGGCAAACCATATGGCTACACCTTC | TRBJ1-2 | once | TRBV5-6 | NA
CATSRDAVREEEKLFF | TGTGCCACCAGCAGAGATGCAGTGAGGGAAGAAGAAAAACTGTTTTTT | TRBJ1-4 | NA | TRBV15 | NA
CSGQGATEAFF | TGCAGCGGACAGGGGGCAACTGAAGCTTTCTTT | TRBJ1-1 | NA | TRBV29-1 | TRBD1
CASSHPLRGLQGAYGYTF | TGTGCCAGCAGCCACCCCCTTAGGGGCCTCCAAGGAGCCTATGGCTACACCTTC | TRBJ1-2 | NA | TRBV3-1/TRBV3-2 | NA
CASTGSSYGYTF | TGTGCCAGCACCGGCAGTAGCTATGGCTACACCTTC | TRBJ1-2 | NA | TRBV25-1 | NA
CSASGLAEGQETQYF | TGCAGTGCTAGTGGGCTAGCGGAGGGACAAGAGACCCAGTACTTC | TRBJ2-5 | NA | TRBV20-1 | TRBD2
CASRGNRGHGNTIYF | TGTGCCAGTAGGGGGAACAGGGGGCACGGAAACACCATATATTTT | TRBJ1-3 | NA | TRBV28 | TRBD1